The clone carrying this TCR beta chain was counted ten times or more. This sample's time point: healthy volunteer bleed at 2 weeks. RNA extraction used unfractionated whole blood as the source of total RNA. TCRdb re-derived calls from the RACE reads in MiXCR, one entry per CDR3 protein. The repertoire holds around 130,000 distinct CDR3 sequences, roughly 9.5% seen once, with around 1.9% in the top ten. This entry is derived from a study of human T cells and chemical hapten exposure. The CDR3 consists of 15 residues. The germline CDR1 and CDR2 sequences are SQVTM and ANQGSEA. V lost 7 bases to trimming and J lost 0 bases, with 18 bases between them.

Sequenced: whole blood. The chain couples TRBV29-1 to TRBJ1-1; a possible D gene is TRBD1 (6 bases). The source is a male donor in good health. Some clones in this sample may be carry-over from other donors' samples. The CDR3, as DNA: TGCAGCGCGACAAGGGGGGGCGTATTGAACACTGAAGCTTTCTTT. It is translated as CSATRGGVLNTEAFF. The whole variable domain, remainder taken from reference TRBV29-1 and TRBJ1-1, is SAVISQKPSRDICQRGTSLTIQCQVDSQVTMMFWYRQQPGQSLTLIATANQGSEATYESGFVIDKFPISRPNLTFSTLTVSNMSPEDSSIYLCSATRGGVLNTEAFFGQGTRLTVV.